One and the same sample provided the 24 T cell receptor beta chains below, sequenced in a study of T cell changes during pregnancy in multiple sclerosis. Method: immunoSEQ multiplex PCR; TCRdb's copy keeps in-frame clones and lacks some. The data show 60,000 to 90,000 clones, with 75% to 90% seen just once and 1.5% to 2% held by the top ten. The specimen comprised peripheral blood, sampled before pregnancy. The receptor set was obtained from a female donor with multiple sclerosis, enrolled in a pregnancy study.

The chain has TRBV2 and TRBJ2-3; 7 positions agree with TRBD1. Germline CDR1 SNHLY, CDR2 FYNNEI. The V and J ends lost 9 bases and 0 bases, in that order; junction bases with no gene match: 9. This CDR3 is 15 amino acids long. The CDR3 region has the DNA TGTGCCAGTACCGTTGACAGGGCTAGCACAGATACGCAGTATTTT. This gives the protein CASTVDRASTDTQYF.

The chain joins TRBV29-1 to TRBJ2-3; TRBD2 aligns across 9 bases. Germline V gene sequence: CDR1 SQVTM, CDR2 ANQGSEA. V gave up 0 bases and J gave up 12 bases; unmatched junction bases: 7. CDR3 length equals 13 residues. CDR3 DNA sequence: TGCAGCGTTGAAGATAGCGGGGGACGACACCAGTATTTT. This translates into CSVEDSGGRHQYF.

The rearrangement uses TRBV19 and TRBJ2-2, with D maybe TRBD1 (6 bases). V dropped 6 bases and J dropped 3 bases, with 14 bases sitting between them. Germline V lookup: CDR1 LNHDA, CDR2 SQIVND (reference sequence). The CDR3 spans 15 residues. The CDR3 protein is CASRTRGIDTGELFF. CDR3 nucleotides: TGTGCCAGTAGGACCAGGGGAATAGACACCGGGGAGCTGTTTTTT.

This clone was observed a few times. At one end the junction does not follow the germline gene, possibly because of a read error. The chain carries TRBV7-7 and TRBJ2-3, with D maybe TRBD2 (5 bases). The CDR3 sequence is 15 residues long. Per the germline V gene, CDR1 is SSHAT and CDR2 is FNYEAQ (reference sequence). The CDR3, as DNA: TGTGCTAGCAGCTCGCCTTCGAGGGCTTTCTCGACGCAGTATTTT. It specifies CASSSPSRAFSTQYF.

The CDR3 loop reads CASRAQGEQFF. The DNA of the CDR3 is TGTGCCAGCAGAGCTCAGGGTGAGCAGTTCTTC. This chain joins TRBV6-4 and TRBJ2-1, with D possibly TRBD1 on 5 matching bases. Germline lookup yields CDR1 MRHNA and CDR2 SNTAGT. CDR3 size: 11 residues. V lost 6 bases, J lost 9 bases, and 9 bases lay in between.

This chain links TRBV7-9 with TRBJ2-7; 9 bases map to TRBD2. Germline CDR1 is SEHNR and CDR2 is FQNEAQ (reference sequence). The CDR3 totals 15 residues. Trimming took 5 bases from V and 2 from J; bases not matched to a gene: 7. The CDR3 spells CASSPLAGTPYEQYF. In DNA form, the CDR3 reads TGTGCCAGCAGCCCTCTAGCGGGGACCCCCTACGAGCAGTACTTC.

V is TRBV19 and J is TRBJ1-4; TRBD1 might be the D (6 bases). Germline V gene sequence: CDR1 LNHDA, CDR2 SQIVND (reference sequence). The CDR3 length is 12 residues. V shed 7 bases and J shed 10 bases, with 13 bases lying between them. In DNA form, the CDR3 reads TGTGCCAGTAACAGGGAACGAGGAAAACTGTTTTTT. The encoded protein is CASNRERGKLFF.

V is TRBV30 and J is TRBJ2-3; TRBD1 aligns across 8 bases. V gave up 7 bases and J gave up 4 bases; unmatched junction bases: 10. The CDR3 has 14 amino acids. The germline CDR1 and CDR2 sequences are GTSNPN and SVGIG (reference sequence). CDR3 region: CASQAGGSADTQYF. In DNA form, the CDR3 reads TGTGCCTCCCAAGCAGGGGGCAGCGCAGATACGCAGTATTTT. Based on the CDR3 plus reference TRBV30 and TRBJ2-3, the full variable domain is SQTIHQWPATLVQPVGSPLSLECTVEGTSNPNLYWYRQAAGRGLQLLFYSVGIGQISSEVPQNLSASRPQDRQFILSSKKLLLSDSGFYLCASQAGGSADTQYFGPGTRLTVL.

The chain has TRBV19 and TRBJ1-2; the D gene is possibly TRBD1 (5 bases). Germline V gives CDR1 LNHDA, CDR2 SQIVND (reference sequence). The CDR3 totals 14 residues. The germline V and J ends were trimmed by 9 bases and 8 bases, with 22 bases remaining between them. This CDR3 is CASEPRRGPEGYTF. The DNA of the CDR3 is TGTGCCAGCGAGCCTCGGCGGGGCCCGGAAGGCTACACCTTC.

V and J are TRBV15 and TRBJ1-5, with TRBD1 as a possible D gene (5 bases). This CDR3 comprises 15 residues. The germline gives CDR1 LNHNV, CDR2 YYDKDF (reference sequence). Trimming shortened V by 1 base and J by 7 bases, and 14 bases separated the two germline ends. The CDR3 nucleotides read TGTGCCACCAGCAGAGCCGGGGGGGGTTCCCAGCCCCAGCATTTT. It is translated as CATSRAGGGSQPQHF.

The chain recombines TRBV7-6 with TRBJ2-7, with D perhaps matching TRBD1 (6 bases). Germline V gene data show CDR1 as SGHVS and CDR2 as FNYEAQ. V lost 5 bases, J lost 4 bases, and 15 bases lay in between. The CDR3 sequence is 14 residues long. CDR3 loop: CASSPQFTGYEQYF. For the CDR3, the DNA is TGTGCCAGCAGCCCCCAGTTTACAGGGTACGAGCAGTACTTC.

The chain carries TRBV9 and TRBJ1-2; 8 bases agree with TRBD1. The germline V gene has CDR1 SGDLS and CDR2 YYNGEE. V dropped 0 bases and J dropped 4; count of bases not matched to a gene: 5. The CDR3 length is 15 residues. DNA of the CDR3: TGTGCCAGCAGCGTAGGTCAGGGGGCTACCTATGGCTACACCTTC. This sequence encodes CASSVGQGATYGYTF.

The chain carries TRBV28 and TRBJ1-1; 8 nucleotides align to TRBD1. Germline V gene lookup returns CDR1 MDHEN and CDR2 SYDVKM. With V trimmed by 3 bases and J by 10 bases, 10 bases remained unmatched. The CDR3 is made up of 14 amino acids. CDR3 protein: CASSLRTGPVGAFF. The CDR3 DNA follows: TGTGCCAGCAGTTTGAGGACAGGGCCGGTGGGAGCTTTCTTT.

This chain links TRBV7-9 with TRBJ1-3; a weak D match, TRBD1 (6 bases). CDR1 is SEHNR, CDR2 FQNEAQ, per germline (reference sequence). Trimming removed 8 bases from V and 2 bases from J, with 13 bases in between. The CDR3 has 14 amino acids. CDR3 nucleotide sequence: TGTGCCAGCGGAACACAGGGTACTGGAAACACCATATATTTT. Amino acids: CASGTQGTGNTIYF.

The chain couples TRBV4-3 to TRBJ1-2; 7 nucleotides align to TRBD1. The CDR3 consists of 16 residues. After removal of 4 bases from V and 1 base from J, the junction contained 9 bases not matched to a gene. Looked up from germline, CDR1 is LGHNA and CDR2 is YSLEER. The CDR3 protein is CASSRLPGQINYGYTF. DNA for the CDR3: TGCGCCAGCAGCCGACTACCGGGACAGATTAACTATGGCTACACCTTC.

This chain's CDR3 is CAWTTGGRYGYTF. The CDR3 DNA reads as TGTGCCTGGACGACGGGAGGAAGGTATGGCTACACCTTC. The rearrangement links TRBV30 to TRBJ1-2, with D uncertain. The CDR3 is made up of 13 amino acids. Germline V gives CDR1 GTSNPN, CDR2 SVGIG (reference sequence). V was pared by 4 bases and J by 5 bases, with 14 bases between.

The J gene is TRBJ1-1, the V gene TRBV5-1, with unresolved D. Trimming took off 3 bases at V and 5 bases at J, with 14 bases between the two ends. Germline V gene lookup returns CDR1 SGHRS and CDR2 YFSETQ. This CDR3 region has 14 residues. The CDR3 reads CASSSQGTGTEAFF. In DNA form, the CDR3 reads TGCGCCAGCAGCTCCCAAGGTACGGGGACTGAAGCTTTCTTT.

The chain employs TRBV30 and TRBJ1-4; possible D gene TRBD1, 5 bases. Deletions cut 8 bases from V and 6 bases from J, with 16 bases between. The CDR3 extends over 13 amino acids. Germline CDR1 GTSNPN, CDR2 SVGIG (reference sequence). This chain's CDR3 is CAGTYSMYEKLFF. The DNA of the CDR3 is TGTGCCGGGACGTACAGTATGTATGAAAAACTGTTTTTT.

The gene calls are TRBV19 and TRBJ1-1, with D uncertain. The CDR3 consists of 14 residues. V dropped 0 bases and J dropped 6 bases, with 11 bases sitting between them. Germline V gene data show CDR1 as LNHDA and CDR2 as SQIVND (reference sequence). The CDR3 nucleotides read TGTGCCAGTAGTATAGAATGGAGTCCCGCTGAAGCTTTCTTT. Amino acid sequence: CASSIEWSPAEAFF.

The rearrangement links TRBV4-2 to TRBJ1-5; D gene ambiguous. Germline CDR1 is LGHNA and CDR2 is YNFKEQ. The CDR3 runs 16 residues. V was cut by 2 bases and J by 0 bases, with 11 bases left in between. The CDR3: CASSQSSGYSNQPQHF. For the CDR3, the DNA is TGTGCCAGCAGCCAAAGTTCGGGGTATAGCAATCAGCCCCAGCATTTT.

The CDR3 region is CASSSLAGGATDTQYF. CDR3 coding DNA: TGTGCCAGCAGCTCTCTAGCGGGGGGGGCCACAGATACGCAGTATTTT. This chain uses TRBV13 with TRBJ2-3, with 12 nucleotides matching TRBD2. Unmatched junction bases numbered 4, after V lost 4 bases and J lost 2 bases. The CDR3 loop spans 16 amino acids. Looked up from germline, CDR1 is PRHDT and CDR2 is FYEKMQ (reference sequence).

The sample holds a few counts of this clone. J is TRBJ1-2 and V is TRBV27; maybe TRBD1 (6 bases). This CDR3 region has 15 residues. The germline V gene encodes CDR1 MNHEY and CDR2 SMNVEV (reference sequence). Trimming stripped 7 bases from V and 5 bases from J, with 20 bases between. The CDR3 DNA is TGTGCCAGCACCCCTTTTGTGGGGGCGGGTTATGGCTACACCTTC. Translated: CASTPFVGAGYGYTF.

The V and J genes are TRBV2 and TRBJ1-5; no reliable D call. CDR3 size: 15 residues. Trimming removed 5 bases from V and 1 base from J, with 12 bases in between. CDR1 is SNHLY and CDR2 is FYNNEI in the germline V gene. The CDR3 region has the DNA TGTGCCAGCAGTTCAGCCGGACTGAGCAATCAGCCCCAGCATTTT. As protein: CASSSAGLSNQPQHF. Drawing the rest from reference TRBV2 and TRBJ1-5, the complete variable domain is EPEVTQTPSHQVTQMGQEVILRCVPISNHLYFYWYRQILGQKVEFLVSFYNNEISEKSEIFDDQFSVERPDGSNFTLKIRSTKLEDSAMYFCASSSAGLSNQPQHFGDGTRLSIL.

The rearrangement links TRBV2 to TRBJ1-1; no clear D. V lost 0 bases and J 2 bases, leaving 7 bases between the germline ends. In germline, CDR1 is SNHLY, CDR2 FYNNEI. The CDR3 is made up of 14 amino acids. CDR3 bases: TGTGCCAGCAGTGAAGCTTACAGTAACACTGAAGCTTTCTTT. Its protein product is CASSEAYSNTEAFF. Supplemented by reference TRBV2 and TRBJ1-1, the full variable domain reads EPEVTQTPSHQVTQMGQEVILRCVPISNHLYFYWYRQILGQKVEFLVSFYNNEISEKSEIFDDQFSVERPDGSNFTLKIRSTKLEDSAMYFCASSEAYSNTEAFFGQGTRLTVV.